This entry features one TCR beta chain sequence. Its antigen target is currently unknown. Per-base qualities were not stored, and no clone one base away is much larger. The CDR3 regions of human TCRbeta chains were subjected to immunosequencing. Per the authors' processing: Repertoire TCRs were matched against a reference library of SARS-CoV-2-specific TCRs generated with the MIRA antigen-specificity platform. Breadth was defined as the fraction of unique TCRs that were SARS-CoV-2-associated. Depth was defined as the fraction of total T cells that were SARS-CoV-2-associated. Each spike-specific TCR was assigned to its reactive spike region and to a CD4 or CD8 class using the MIRA data. Log10-transformed breadth and depth values were compared by one-way ANOVA with Sidak's multiple comparisons tests. TCRdb stores this immuneACCESS table with in-frame sequences only. Part of the clones is absent; in the studies checked, under half of the shortfall reflects unresolved V genes, and no reason is known for the rest. V and J calls and clone size are copied from that table; D and trimming were computed from the DNA. This sample lists 200,000 to 250,000 clones; 90% to 95% were detected once. The top ten constitute around 1.8% of the sample.

Between the V and J ends, shortened by 8 bases and 7 bases respectively, the junction contains 15 bases. From the cysteine up to the phenylalanine, the CDR3 has a length of 13 residues. Here the CDR3 DNA is all that survives: 39 bases in frame from base 1. From a lookup of the germline V gene, CDR1 and CDR2 are MDHEN and SYDVKM. The time point label, read with the paper, signifies: about 28 days (+/-7) after the second vaccine dose. The treatment or condition label of this sample denotes: meningococcal conjugate vaccine given as trial control. Vaccinee samples were obtained from the UK trials COV001 and COV002, which included a single-blind randomized controlled phase 2/3 trial of AZD1222 (ChAdOx1 nCoV-19) in healthy adults. Trial participant PBMC samples were collected at day 0 and day 28 after the second dose for TCRbeta chain sequencing. The data are from a study of T cell responses to AZD1222 COVID-19 vaccine (dated by TCRdb to about 2021). About the study as a whole: A total of over 230 trial participants underwent TCR sequencing, of whom under 220 had received two doses of AZD1222 and some 26 had received two doses of the MenACWY control vaccine. Enrollment into the trials was organized by age into subgroups of 18-55, 56-69 and 70-plus years, and those subgroups contained about 160, 30 and 59 TCR-sequenced participants, respectively. Overall results and qualifications from the work: A significant rise in spike-specific TCR breadth and depth was observed after two AZD1222 doses relative to day 0 and relative to MenACWY recipients. Conclusions about previously exposed vaccinees are limited, since just 5 or 6 AZD1222 recipients were seropositive for SARS-CoV-2 at baseline. Nearly half of unique spike-specific TCRs reportedly recognized epitopes outside regions mutated in the B.1.351 and B.1.1.7 variants. Because no day 14 peak-response samples were available, the repertoires could be characterized only after the peak T cell response. Participants were mostly white British, with more females than males. The authors suggested clonal diversity may have been underestimated. In the small 56-69-year group, the increase in depth fell short of significance, most likely because of low power. CD4 TCRs associated with the vaccine covered the entire spike protein, and the dominant responses were in regions 160-218 and 743-854.

Sequencing used peripheral blood, obtained 28 days after the second dose of the MenACWY control vaccine. This receptor chain uses TRBV28 and TRBJ1-5; perhaps TRBD1 is the D gene, with 5 bases matching. The source is an adult who received the MenACWY meningococcal vaccine as a control. The CDR3 region: CASFSRDGQPQHF. The bases read TGTGCCAGCTTCTCACGGGACGGCCAGCCCCAGCATTTT.